This T cell receptor beta chain was recorded in a study of shared clonotypes between healthy human individuals. Tens of thousands of T cell genomes (around 0.2 ug DNA) went into each sorted-subset replicate. The method was immunoSEQ multiplex PCR; TCRdb's version includes in-frame clones alone and lacks a portion of them. The sample holds 2 million to 3 million clones, roughly nine tenths seen once. The ends were cut back, 4 bases at V and 0 bases at J, with 13 bases in the middle. The germline V gene encodes CDR1 SGHKS and CDR2 YYEKEE (reference sequence). CDR3 length equals 15 residues. Within Nashville, Tennessee resided all donors, each a Caucasian adult. Points from the study as a whole: Donors were few, which limited the genetic and exposure-history diversity represented.

Concerning this clone: Its antigen is as yet unknown.

The J gene is TRBJ1-1, the V gene TRBV5-5; no clear D. The sample was naive CD4+ T cells sorted from blood. Stated subset: CD45RA+ positively selected. The clonotype comes from a man younger than 30 in good health. The CDR3 loop reads CASSRPTAMNTEAFF. In DNA form, the CDR3 reads TGTGCCAGCAGCCGACCGACGGCCATGAACACTGAAGCTTTCTTT.